Presented here are 22 T cell receptor beta chains from one specimen sequenced in a study of blood T cell repertoires in COVID-19. TCRdb's table, derived via immunoSEQ multiplex PCR, lists solely in-frame clones and lacks some. The sample comprises 400,000 to 550,000 clones, roughly 90% of which are singletons, and roughly 4.3% rests with the top ten. The sequenced sample was peripheral blood. All receptors come from a woman aged 25 to 39 with acute or convalescent COVID-19.

The count of this clone is one. This sequence joins TRBV6-4 and TRBJ1-2; no clear D gene. The CDR3 is 13 amino acids. Trimming removed 8 bases from V and 2 bases from J, with 12 bases in between. Germline V lookup: CDR1 MRHNA, CDR2 SNTAGT. In nucleotides, the CDR3 is TGTGCCAGCTCTAGAGGACTGAACTATGGCTACACCTTC. Encoded protein: CASSRGLNYGYTF.

The table lists this clone with a count of one. The chain links TRBV27 to TRBJ2-1; a weak D match, TRBD2 (6 bases). Between the trimmed V and J ends, which lost 2 bases and 9 bases, there was a span of 23 bases. Germline V gene data show CDR1 as MNHEY and CDR2 as SMNVEV (reference sequence). There are 17 residues in the CDR3. The CDR3 spells CASSLRARASVPLEQFF. Here the CDR3 DNA reads TGTGCCAGCAGTTTAAGGGCCCGGGCTAGCGTTCCCCTTGAGCAGTTCTTC.

The chain has TRBV4-1 and TRBJ2-7, with TRBD1 matching over 8 bases. The CDR3 length is 16 residues. Germline-derived CDR1 and CDR2 are MGHRA and YSYEKL. Trimming cost V 3 bases and J 5 bases; bases outside gene matches: 12. The CDR3 DNA is TGCGCCAGCAGCCAGCGAGTAGGACAGGGTACTCACGAGCAGTACTTC. It specifies CASSQRVGQGTHEQYF.

J is TRBJ2-7 and V is TRBV5-7; perhaps TRBD1 as D (5 bases). Being an ORF, TRBV5-7 has a function that is uncertain. V was trimmed by 5 bases and J by 4 bases, leaving 16 bases between them. This CDR3 has 14 amino acids. CDR3 nucleotides: TGTGCCAGCAGGCAATGGCCCGGACAATACGAGCAGTACTTC. This encodes CASRQWPGQYEQYF.

The chain has TRBV6-1 and TRBJ2-1; D perhaps matches TRBD1 (5 bases). Between the trimmed V and J ends, which lost 2 bases and 5 bases, there was a span of 16 bases. CDR3 size: 16 residues. Germline V gene data show CDR1 as MNHNS and CDR2 as SASEGT. CDR3 nucleotide sequence: TGTGCCAGCAGTGAAATTGGCAGGGCCCCCGACAATGAGCAGTTCTTC. Amino acids: CASSEIGRAPDNEQFF.

The chain recombines TRBV11-2 with TRBJ2-7; 14 nucleotides match TRBD2. CDR3 length: 16 amino acids. Unmatched junction bases numbered 6, after V lost 4 bases and J lost 4 bases. CDR1 and CDR2 from the germline V gene are SGHAT and FQNNGV. This chain's CDR3 is CASSSKGTSGGYEQYF. CDR3 nucleotides: TGTGCCAGCAGCTCCAAGGGGACTAGCGGGGGTTACGAGCAGTACTTC.

V usage is TRBV10-3 and J usage is TRBJ1-2; D is possibly TRBD1 (5 bases). Germline lookup yields CDR1 ENHRY and CDR2 SYGVKD. CDR3 length: 11 residues. V lost 8 bases and J 8 bases, leaving 12 bases between the germline ends. The CDR3 sequence: CAIQGSGGYTF. The CDR3 nucleotides read TGTGCCATCCAGGGTAGTGGAGGCTACACCTTC.

The J gene is TRBJ2-1, the V gene TRBV5-4; the D gene is possibly TRBD2 (6 bases). The germline V gene encodes CDR1 SGHNT and CDR2 YYREEE (reference sequence). V shed 3 bases and J shed 6 bases, with 13 bases lying between them. The length of the CDR3 is 14 residues. For the CDR3, the DNA is TGTGCCAGCAGCTGGAGGGCAAGTGGCAATGAGCAGTTCTTC. As protein: CASSWRASGNEQFF. Full variable domain (missing parts from reference TRBV5-4 and TRBJ2-1): ETGVTQSPTHLIKTRGQQVTLRCSSQSGHNTVSWYQQALGQGPQFIFQYYREEENGRGNFPPRFSGLQFPNYSSELNVNALELDDSALYLCASSWRASGNEQFFGPGTRLTVL.

The J gene is TRBJ2-7, the V gene TRBV5-5; 11 bases are a match to TRBD2. The CDR3 is 15 amino acids. With 1 base clipped from V and 3 bases from J, the junction kept 3 bases outside the gene matches. CDR1 and CDR2 from the germline V gene are SGHKS and YYEKEE (reference sequence). The CDR3 protein is CASSLLTSGDYEQYF. CDR3 DNA: TGTGCCAGCAGCTTGTTGACTAGCGGGGACTACGAGCAGTACTTC.

The rearrangement links TRBV5-4 to TRBJ2-5, with TRBD2 as a possible D gene (5 bases). V lost 0 bases to trimming and J lost 2 bases, with 5 bases between them. Germline values: CDR1 SGHNT, CDR2 YYREEE (reference sequence). The CDR3 totals 13 residues. CDR3 amino acids: CASSLVAQETQYF. CDR3 DNA sequence: TGTGCCAGCAGCTTGGTAGCGCAAGAGACCCAGTACTTC.

The chain carries TRBV25-1 and TRBJ2-6, with a possible D match to TRBD1 (6 bases). The CDR3 contains 17 residues. CDR1 is MGHDK, CDR2 SYGVNS, per germline. V lost 7 bases and J 4 bases, leaving 20 bases between the germline ends. The CDR3: CASTPGALRSGANVLTF. Here the CDR3 DNA reads TGTGCCAGCACCCCAGGGGCATTAAGGTCGGGGGCCAACGTCCTGACTTTC. The complete variable domain, with remaining parts taken from reference TRBV25-1 and TRBJ2-6, reads EADIYQTPRYLVIGTGKKITLECSQTMGHDKMYWYQQDPGMELHLIHYSYGVNSTEKGDLSSESTVSRIRTEHFPLTLESARPSHTSQYLCASTPGALRSGANVLTFGAGSRLTVL.

The V gene is TRBV2, the J gene TRBJ1-5; D is ambiguous. The CDR3 is made up of 14 amino acids. Germline CDR1 is SNHLY and CDR2 is FYNNEI. Between the trimmed V and J ends, which lost 7 bases and 0 bases, there was a span of 10 bases. CDR3 DNA sequence: TGTGCCAGCACAGACACCTATAGCAATCAGCCCCAGCATTTT. This sequence encodes CASTDTYSNQPQHF.

The chain carries TRBV3-1 (or the pseudogene TRBV3-2) and TRBJ2-7, with TRBD2 as a possible D gene (5 bases). In germline, CDR1 is LGHDT, CDR2 YNNKEL (reference sequence). V lost 1 base and J lost 3, with 13 bases in between. The CDR3 is made up of 15 amino acids. CDR3 residues: CASSQAGAGGYEQYF. The DNA of the CDR3 is TGTGCCAGCAGCCAAGCCGGTGCAGGAGGCTACGAGCAGTACTTC.

The chain joins TRBV4-1 to TRBJ2-2; TRBD1 matches at 9 bases. Germline CDR1 is MGHRA and CDR2 is YSYEKL. The junction had 5 bases not matched to a gene; V was cut back by 4 bases and J by 5 bases. The CDR3 has 15 amino acids. CDR3 residues: CASSPGQGGTGELFF. The CDR3 bases are TGCGCCAGCAGCCCGGGACAGGGAGGGACCGGGGAGCTGTTTTTT.

The genes are TRBV9 and TRBJ1-2, with a weak D call TRBD1 (5 bases). Trimming cost V 0 bases and J 4 bases, with 10 bases left between them. Looked up from germline, CDR1 is SGDLS and CDR2 is YYNGEE. This CDR3 comprises 14 residues. The DNA of the CDR3 is TGTGCCAGCAGCGTAGTTGGACAAAGCTATGGCTACACCTTC. Protein: CASSVVGQSYGYTF.

The chain combines TRBV5-4 with TRBJ2-3; 9 positions agree with TRBD2. CDR3 length equals 16 residues. J lost 14 bases, V lost 4 bases, and 20 bases had no gene match. Germline V gene sequence: CDR1 SGHNT, CDR2 YYREEE (reference sequence). The CDR3 sequence: CASSLAYGGRGGPRYF. The CDR3, as DNA: TGTGCCAGCAGCCTGGCCTATGGAGGGCGGGGGGGGCCAAGGTATTTT.

V gene TRBV5-5 combines with J gene TRBJ2-7, with 9 bases lining up with TRBD1. This CDR3 region has 15 residues. J lost 2 bases, V lost 2 bases, and 5 bases had no gene match. The germline V gene has CDR1 SGHKS and CDR2 YYEKEE (reference sequence). The DNA for the CDR3 is TGTGCCAGCAGCTTAATAGGACAGGGGACCTACGAGCAGTACTTC. Translating it yields CASSLIGQGTYEQYF.

The gene calls are TRBV3-1 (or the pseudogene TRBV3-2) and TRBJ2-1; tentatively, D is TRBD2 (7 bases). CDR3 length: 15 residues. V lost 1 base to trimming and J lost 10 bases, with 17 bases between them. Germline loops: CDR1 LGHDT, CDR2 YNNKEL (reference sequence). The CDR3 protein is CASSQALGGTREQFF. CDR3 sequence (DNA): TGTGCCAGCAGCCAAGCACTCGGGGGGACAAGGGAGCAGTTCTTC.

This chain uses TRBV19 with TRBJ2-5; maybe TRBD1 (5 bases). This CDR3 region has 15 residues. From germline, CDR1 is LNHDA and CDR2 SQIVND (reference sequence). V lost 1 base to trimming and J lost 1 base, with 10 bases between them. The CDR3: CASSIAGTGQETQYF. DNA for the CDR3: TGTGCCAGTAGTATAGCGGGTACAGGCCAAGAGACCCAGTACTTC.

This sequence joins TRBV18 and TRBJ2-7; D remains ambiguous. The CDR3 is made up of 15 amino acids. The V end lost 1 base, the J end lost 5 bases, and 15 bases lay between the germline ends. CDR1 is KGHSH and CDR2 is LQKENI in the germline V gene. The CDR3 DNA is TGTGCCAGCTCACCACTTCAGGATCCTACGAACGAGCAGTACTTC. Protein product: CASSPLQDPTNEQYF. Based on the CDR3 plus reference TRBV18 and TRBJ2-7, the full variable domain is NAGVMQNPRHLVRRRGQEARLRCSPMKGHSHVYWYRQLPEEGLKFMVYLQKENIIDESGMPKERFSAEFPKEGPSILRIQQVVRGDSAAYFCASSPLQDPTNEQYFGPGTRLTVT.

V is TRBV20-1 and J is TRBJ1-1; 7 bases are a match to TRBD1. CDR1 is DFQATT, CDR2 SNEGSKA, per germline (reference sequence). V was clipped by 5 bases and J by 8 bases; unmatched bases: 5. CDR3 size: 11 residues. CDR3 nucleotides: TGCAGTGCTTCAACAGGGGCAGAAGCTTTCTTT. Amino acid sequence: CSASTGAEAFF.

In its sample, this clone was seen once. The rearrangement joins TRBV12-2 to TRBJ1-5; the table's D gene call, TRBD1, was not cross checked with the DNA. TRBV12-2 is deemed a pseudogene. The CDR3 runs 16 residues. For the CDR3, the DNA is TGTGCAAGTCGCTTAGAGGGCAGGGCCTACAATCAGCCCCAGCATTTT. This sequence encodes CASRLEGRAYNQPQHF.